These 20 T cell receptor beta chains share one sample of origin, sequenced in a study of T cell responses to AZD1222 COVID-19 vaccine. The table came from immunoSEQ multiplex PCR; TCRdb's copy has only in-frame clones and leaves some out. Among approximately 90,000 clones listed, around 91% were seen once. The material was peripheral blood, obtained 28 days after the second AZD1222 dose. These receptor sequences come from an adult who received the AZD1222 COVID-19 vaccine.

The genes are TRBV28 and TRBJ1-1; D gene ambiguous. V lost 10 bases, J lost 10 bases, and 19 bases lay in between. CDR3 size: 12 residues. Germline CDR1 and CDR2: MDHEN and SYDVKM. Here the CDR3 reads CATFLWQVGAFF. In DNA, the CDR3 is TGTGCCACCTTTTTATGGCAGGTGGGAGCTTTCTTT. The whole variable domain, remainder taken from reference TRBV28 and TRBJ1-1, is DVKVTQSSRYLVKRTGEKVFLECVQDMDHENMFWYRQDPGLGLRLIYFSYDVKMKEKGDIPEGYSVSREKKERFSLILESASTNQTSMYLCATFLWQVGAFFGQGTRLTVV.

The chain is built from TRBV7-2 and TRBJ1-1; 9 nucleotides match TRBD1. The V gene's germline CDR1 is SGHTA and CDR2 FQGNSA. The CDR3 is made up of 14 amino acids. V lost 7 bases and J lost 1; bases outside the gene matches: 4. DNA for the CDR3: TGTGCCAGCAACCGACAGGGGGGGAACACTGAAGCTTTCTTT. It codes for CASNRQGGNTEAFF.

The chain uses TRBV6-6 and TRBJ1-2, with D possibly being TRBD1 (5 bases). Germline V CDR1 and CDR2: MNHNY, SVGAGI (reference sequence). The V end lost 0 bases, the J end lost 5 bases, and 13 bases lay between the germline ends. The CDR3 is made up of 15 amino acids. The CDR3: CASSYSSPTVYGYTF. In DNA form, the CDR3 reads TGTGCCAGCAGTTACTCTTCCCCGACAGTTTATGGCTACACCTTC.

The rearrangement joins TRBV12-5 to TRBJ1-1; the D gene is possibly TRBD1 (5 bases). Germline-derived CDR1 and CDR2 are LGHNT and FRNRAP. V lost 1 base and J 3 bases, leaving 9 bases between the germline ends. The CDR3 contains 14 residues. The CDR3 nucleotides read TGTGCTAGTGGTTTGGCGGGGGTTGACACTGAAGCTTTCTTT. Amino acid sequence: CASGLAGVDTEAFF.

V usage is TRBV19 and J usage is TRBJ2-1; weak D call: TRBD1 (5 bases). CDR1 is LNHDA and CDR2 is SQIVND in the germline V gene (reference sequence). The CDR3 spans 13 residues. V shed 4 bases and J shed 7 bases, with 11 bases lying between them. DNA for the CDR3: TGTGCCAGTAGTAACGCAGGGTTTAATGAGCAGTTCTTC. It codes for CASSNAGFNEQFF.

CDR3: CASSLWTGGNTEAFF. In DNA form, the CDR3 reads TGCGCCAGCAGCCTATGGACCGGAGGGAACACTGAAGCTTTCTTT. This chain uses TRBV4-1 with TRBJ1-1; D unresolved. Germline V gene sequence: CDR1 MGHRA, CDR2 YSYEKL. Deletions cut 4 bases from V and 1 base from J, with 13 bases between. This CDR3 comprises 15 residues.

CDR3 coding DNA: TGTGCCATCAGTGACGAGGGAGGGGGCTGGTACCTCACTGAAGCTTTCTTT. Amino acids: CAISDEGGGWYLTEAFF. V usage is TRBV10-3 and J usage is TRBJ1-1, with 7 bases aligning to TRBD1. V was pared by 3 bases and J by 4 bases, with 14 bases of the junction left unmatched. Germline lookup yields CDR1 ENHRY and CDR2 SYGVKD. The CDR3 length is 17 residues.

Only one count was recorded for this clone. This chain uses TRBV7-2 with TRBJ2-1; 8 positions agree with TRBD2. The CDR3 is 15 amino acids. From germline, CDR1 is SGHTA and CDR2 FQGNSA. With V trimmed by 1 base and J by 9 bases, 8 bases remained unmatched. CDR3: CASSLGRGGPGEQFF. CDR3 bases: TGTGCCAGCAGCTTAGGACGGGGGGGCCCCGGTGAGCAGTTCTTC.

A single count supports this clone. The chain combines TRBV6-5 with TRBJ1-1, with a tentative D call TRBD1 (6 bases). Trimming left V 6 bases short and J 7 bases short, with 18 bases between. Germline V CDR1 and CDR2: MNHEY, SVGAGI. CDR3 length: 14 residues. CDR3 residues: CASRGEPRGGEAFF. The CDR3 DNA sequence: TGTGCCAGCAGGGGAGAACCGAGGGGGGGTGAAGCTTTCTTT.

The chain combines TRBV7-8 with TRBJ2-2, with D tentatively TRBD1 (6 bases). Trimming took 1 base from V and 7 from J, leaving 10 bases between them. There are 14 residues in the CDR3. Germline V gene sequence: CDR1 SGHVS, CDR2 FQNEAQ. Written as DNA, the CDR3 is TGTGCCAGCAGCTTAGTAGGGGGAAGCGGGGAGCTGTTTTTT. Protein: CASSLVGGSGELFF.

The CDR3 DNA reads TGTGCCAGCAGGACAGGGAGGAGACCCCTCCACTTT. Amino acid sequence: CASRTGRRPLHF. V is TRBV12-3 or TRBV12-4 and J is TRBJ1-6; 7 nucleotides match TRBD1. CDR3 length: 12 amino acids. J was trimmed by 12 bases and V by 6 bases; bases with no gene match: 5.

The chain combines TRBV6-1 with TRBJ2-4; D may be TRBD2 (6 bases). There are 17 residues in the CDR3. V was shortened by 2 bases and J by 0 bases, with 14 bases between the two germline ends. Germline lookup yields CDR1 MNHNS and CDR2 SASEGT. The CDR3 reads CASSEILGGVAKNIQYF. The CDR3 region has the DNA TGTGCCAGCAGTGAAATATTGGGAGGAGTAGCCAAAAACATTCAGTACTTC.

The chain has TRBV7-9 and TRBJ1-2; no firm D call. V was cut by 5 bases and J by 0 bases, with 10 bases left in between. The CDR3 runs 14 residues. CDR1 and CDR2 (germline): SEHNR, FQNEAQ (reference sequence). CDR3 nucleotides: TGTGCCAGCAGCCCTCCTTTTACTAACTATGGCTACACCTTC. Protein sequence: CASSPPFTNYGYTF.

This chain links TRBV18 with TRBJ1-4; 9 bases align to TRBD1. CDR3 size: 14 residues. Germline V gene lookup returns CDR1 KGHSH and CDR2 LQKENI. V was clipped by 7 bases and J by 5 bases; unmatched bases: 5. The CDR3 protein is CASYAGTGNEKLFF. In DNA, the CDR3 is TGTGCCAGCTATGCCGGGACAGGGAATGAAAAACTGTTTTTT.

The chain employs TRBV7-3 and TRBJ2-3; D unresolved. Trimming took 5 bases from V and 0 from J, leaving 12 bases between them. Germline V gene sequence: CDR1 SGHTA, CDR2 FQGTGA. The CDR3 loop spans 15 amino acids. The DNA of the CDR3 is TGTGCCAGCAGCCCAACGACTGCCAGCACAGATACGCAGTATTTT. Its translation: CASSPTTASTDTQYF.

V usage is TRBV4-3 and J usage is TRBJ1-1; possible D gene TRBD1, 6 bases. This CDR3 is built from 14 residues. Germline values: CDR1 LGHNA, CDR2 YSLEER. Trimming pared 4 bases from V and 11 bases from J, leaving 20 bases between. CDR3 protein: CASSLFYRDLVAFF. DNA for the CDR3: TGCGCCAGCAGCCTATTCTACAGGGATTTAGTTGCTTTCTTT.

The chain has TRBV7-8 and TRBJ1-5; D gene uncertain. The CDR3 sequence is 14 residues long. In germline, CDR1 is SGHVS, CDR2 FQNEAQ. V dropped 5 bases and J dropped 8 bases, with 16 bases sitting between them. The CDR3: CASSREAGVEPQHF. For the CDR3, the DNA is TGTGCCAGCAGCCGCGAGGCCGGGGTTGAGCCCCAGCATTTT.

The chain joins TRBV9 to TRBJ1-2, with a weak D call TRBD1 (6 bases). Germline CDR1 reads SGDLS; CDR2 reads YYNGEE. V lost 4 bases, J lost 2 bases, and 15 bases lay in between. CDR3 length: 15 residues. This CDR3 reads CASSPRDIENYGYTF. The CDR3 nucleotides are TGTGCCAGCAGCCCCCGGGACATTGAAAACTATGGCTACACCTTC. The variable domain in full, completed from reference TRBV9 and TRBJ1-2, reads DSGVTQTPKHLITATGQRVTLRCSPRSGDLSVYWYQQSLDQGLQFLIQYYNGEERAKGNILERFSAQQFPDLHSELNLSSLELGDSALYFCASSPRDIENYGYTFGSGTRLTVV.

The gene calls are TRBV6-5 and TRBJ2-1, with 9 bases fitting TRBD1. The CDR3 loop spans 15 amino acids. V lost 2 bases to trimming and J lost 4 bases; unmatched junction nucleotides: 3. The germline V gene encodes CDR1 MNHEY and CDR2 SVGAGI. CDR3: CASSYGQGPYNEQFF. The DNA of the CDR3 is TGTGCCAGCAGTTACGGACAGGGGCCATACAATGAGCAGTTCTTC.

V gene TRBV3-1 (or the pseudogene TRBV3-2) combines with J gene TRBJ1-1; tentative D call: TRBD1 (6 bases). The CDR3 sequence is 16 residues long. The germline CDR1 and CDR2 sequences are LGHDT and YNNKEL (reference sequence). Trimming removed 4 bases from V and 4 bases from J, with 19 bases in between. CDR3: CASSRGGALAGTEAFF. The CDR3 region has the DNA TGTGCCAGCAGCCGGGGGGGCGCCTTGGCTGGCACTGAAGCTTTCTTT.